These 29 T cell receptor beta chains were all obtained from the same sample, sequenced in a study of graft-versus-host responses after intestinal transplantation. The protocol was immunoSEQ multiplex PCR, while the TCRdb copy is restricted to in-frame clones and leaves out a portion. The data hold approximately 130,000 clones, with about 92% observed a single time. These TCRs' antigens remain unknown. The specimen comprised unstimulated CD4+ T cells sorted from spleen or lymph node cells, sampled before intestinal transplant. The receptors were sampled from a human donor who received an intestinal transplant.

The V call is TRBV7-9, the J call TRBJ1-2; D is ambiguous. CDR1 is SEHNR, CDR2 FQNEAQ, per germline (reference sequence). The V end was cut by 5 bases, the J end by 5 bases, with 12 bases between. The CDR3 runs 13 residues. The CDR3 DNA is TGTGCCAGCAGCGCTCACCCGATATATGGCTACACCTTC. It yields the protein CASSAHPIYGYTF. Looking up the rest from reference TRBV7-9 and TRBJ1-2 gives the full variable domain: DTGVSQNPRHKITKRGQNVTFRCDPISEHNRLYWYRQTLGQGPEFLTYFQNEAQLEKSRLLSDRFSAERPKGSFSTLEIQRTEQGDSAMYLCASSAHPIYGYTFGSGTRLTVV.

This chain uses TRBV5-6 with TRBJ1-2; 8 positions agree with TRBD1. Germline CDR1 SGHDT, CDR2 YYEEEE. The CDR3 is made up of 15 amino acids. V shed 3 bases and J 2 bases; nucleotides not matched to a gene: 6. DNA of the CDR3: TGTGCCAGCAGCTCGTCGAGACAGGGGAACTATGGCTACACCTTC. It specifies CASSSSRQGNYGYTF. The full variable domain, in which reference TRBV5-6 and TRBJ1-2 provide the parts outside the CDR3, is DAGVTQSPTHLIKTRGQQVTLRCSPKSGHDTVSWYQQALGQGPQFIFQYYEEEERQRGNFPDRFSGHQFPNYSSELNVNALLLGDSALYLCASSSSRQGNYGYTFGSGTRLTVV.

V and J are TRBV5-8 and TRBJ2-1; D is unclear. CDR3 length equals 15 residues. Germline V CDR1 and CDR2: SGHTS, YDEGEE. The V gene lost 4 bases and the J gene lost 2 bases, with 13 bases spanning the gap. The CDR3 DNA reads as TGTGCCAGCAGCAAGGGTACTTTCCCCTACAATGAGCAGTTCTTC. This codes for CASSKGTFPYNEQFF.

The V gene is TRBV5-1, the J gene TRBJ2-5, with D unclear. Germline lookup yields CDR1 SGHRS and CDR2 YFSETQ. The CDR3 runs to 12 residues. Trimming took 4 bases from V and 2 from J, leaving 6 bases between them. This CDR3 reads CASSLKQETQYF. In DNA, the CDR3 is TGCGCCAGCAGCCTCAAACAAGAGACCCAGTACTTC.

The rearrangement links TRBV19 to TRBJ1-2, with TRBD1 matching over 7 bases. This CDR3 spans 14 amino acids. V was clipped by 7 bases and J by 4 bases; unmatched bases: 9. CDR1 is LNHDA, CDR2 SQIVND, per germline (reference sequence). The CDR3 DNA reads as TGTGCCAGTATCCAACAGGGGACCCTCTATGGCTACACCTTC. The encoded protein is CASIQQGTLYGYTF.

This chain joins TRBV4-2 and TRBJ2-1; 7 nucleotides line up with TRBD2. The ends lost 0 bases at V and 1 base at J; junction bases unmatched: 6. This CDR3 comprises 17 residues. Looked up from germline, CDR1 is LGHNA and CDR2 is YNFKEQ. As DNA, the CDR3 is TGTGCCAGCAGCCAAGATCGAGCGGGGAAGTCCTACAATGAGCAGTTCTTC. Amino acids: CASSQDRAGKSYNEQFF.

The V call is TRBV2, the J call TRBJ2-2, with D unresolved. Trimming shortened V by 1 base and J by 7 bases, and 4 bases separated the two germline ends. Looked up from germline, CDR1 is SNHLY and CDR2 is FYNNEI. The CDR3 length is 12 residues. CDR3 sequence: CASSEGGGELFF. CDR3 coding DNA: TGTGCCAGCAGTGAAGGGGGCGGGGAGCTGTTTTTT.

The chain combines TRBV27 with TRBJ2-5; no clear D. CDR3 length equals 13 residues. Germline V gives CDR1 MNHEY, CDR2 SMNVEV (reference sequence). Trimming took 3 bases from V and 5 from J, leaving 10 bases between them. The CDR3 spells CASSFPLRETQYF. CDR3 coding DNA: TGTGCCAGCAGTTTCCCCCTTCGGGAGACCCAGTACTTC.

The genes are TRBV2 and TRBJ2-7, with D perhaps being TRBD1 or TRBD2 (5 bases each). Trimming left V 6 bases short and J 3 bases short, with 12 bases between. The CDR3 has 13 amino acids. CDR1 is SNHLY and CDR2 is FYNNEI in the germline V gene. CDR3: CASRTPGRYEQYF. The DNA of the CDR3 is TGTGCCAGCAGAACTCCGGGGCGCTACGAGCAGTACTTC. Filled out from reference TRBV2 and TRBJ2-7, the complete variable domain reads EPEVTQTPSHQVTQMGQEVILRCVPISNHLYFYWYRQILGQKVEFLVSFYNNEISEKSEIFDDQFSVERPDGSNFTLKIRSTKLEDSAMYFCASRTPGRYEQYFGPGTRLTVT.

The J gene is TRBJ2-2, the V gene TRBV5-1; the match to TRBD1 covers 8 bases. This CDR3 comprises 13 residues. Germline values: CDR1 SGHRS, CDR2 YFSETQ. The ends lost 6 bases at V and 4 bases at J; junction bases unmatched: 2. The DNA for the CDR3 is TGCGCCAGCAAGCAGGGGGCCACCGGGGAGCTGTTTTTT. Translation gives CASKQGATGELFF.

The chain links TRBV6-5 to TRBJ2-5, with unresolved D. Germline V gene sequence: CDR1 MNHEY, CDR2 SVGAGI. CDR3 size: 15 residues. Trimming shortened V by 6 bases and J by 2 bases, and 16 bases separated the two germline ends. The chain's CDR3 is CASRRMYSAQETQYF. In DNA form, the CDR3 reads TGTGCCAGCAGAAGAATGTATTCAGCGCAAGAGACCCAGTACTTC.

The chain employs TRBV2 and TRBJ1-2; possibly TRBD1 for D (5 bases). CDR3 length equals 15 residues. Trimming removed 2 bases from V and 7 bases from J, with 17 bases in between. The germline gives CDR1 SNHLY, CDR2 FYNNEI. CDR3 residues: CASSELRGSTAGYTF. The CDR3, as DNA: TGTGCCAGCAGTGAATTGCGGGGGAGTACAGCTGGCTACACCTTC.

The chain recombines TRBV11-2 with TRBJ2-1; D unclear. The CDR3 sequence is 14 residues long. The V end lost 2 bases, the J end lost 6 bases, and 11 bases lay between the germline ends. Germline assignment: CDR1 SGHAT and CDR2 FQNNGV. The CDR3 here is CASSLRSLVNEQFF. As DNA, the CDR3 is TGTGCCAGCAGCTTAAGGTCGCTTGTCAATGAGCAGTTCTTC. The complete variable domain, with remaining parts taken from reference TRBV11-2 and TRBJ2-1, reads EAGVAQSPRYKIIEKRQSVAFWCNPISGHATLYWYQQILGQGPKLLIQFQNNGVVDDSQLPKDRFSAERLKGVDSTLKIQPAKLEDSAVYLCASSLRSLVNEQFFGPGTRLTVL.

The chain uses TRBV7-3 and TRBJ2-2, with TRBD1 identical over 8 bases. The length of the CDR3 is 16 residues. J lost 4 bases, V lost 3 bases, and 7 bases had no gene match. Germline V gives CDR1 SGHTA, CDR2 FQGTGA. CDR3 nucleotides: TGTGCCAGCAGCTTTTTGGGACAGGTTGGCACCGGGGAGCTGTTTTTT. It translates to CASSFLGQVGTGELFF.

The chain combines TRBV18 with TRBJ2-6; 7 bases line up with TRBD1. The V segment lost 3 bases and the J segment 2 bases; nucleotides outside the gene matches: 1. This CDR3 has 15 amino acids. CDR1 is KGHSH, CDR2 LQKENI, per germline. This chain's CDR3 is CASSPGTAGANVLTF. The CDR3 DNA reads TGTGCCAGCTCACCGGGGACAGCTGGGGCCAACGTCCTGACTTTC. Full variable domain (remainder filled in from reference TRBV18 and TRBJ2-6): NAGVMQNPRHLVRRRGQEARLRCSPMKGHSHVYWYRQLPEEGLKFMVYLQKENIIDESGMPKERFSAEFPKEGPSILRIQQVVRGDSAAYFCASSPGTAGANVLTFGAGSRLTVL.

The chain recombines TRBV9 with TRBJ2-1; TRBD2 is a possible D gene (7 bases). V shed 0 bases and J shed 1 base, with 23 bases lying between them. CDR1 is SGDLS and CDR2 is YYNGEE in the germline V gene. The CDR3 has 20 residues. The DNA of the CDR3 is TGTGCCAGCAGCGTAGAAGGCTGGGAGGCGGGGGCCCTATCCTACAATGAGCAGTTCTTC. This codes for CASSVEGWEAGALSYNEQFF.

The chain couples TRBV7-2 to TRBJ2-1; TRBD1 or TRBD2 may be the D gene (5 bases each). CDR3 length equals 16 residues. The germline V gene encodes CDR1 SGHTA and CDR2 FQGNSA. The ends were cut back, 6 bases at V and 8 bases at J, with 23 bases in the middle. CDR3 region: CASSSSLGPGEDEQFF. CDR3 in DNA: TGTGCCAGCAGTTCCTCCCTGGGACCCGGTGAAGATGAGCAGTTCTTC.

V is TRBV4-1 and J is TRBJ1-2; D is ambiguous. CDR3 length: 14 amino acids. The germline V and J ends were trimmed by 4 bases and 3 bases, with 12 bases remaining between them. Germline CDR1 is MGHRA and CDR2 is YSYEKL. As DNA, the CDR3 is TGCGCCAGCAGCCCGAGTAATTTCGACTATGGCTACACCTTC. It is translated as CASSPSNFDYGYTF.

This chain uses TRBV11-2 with TRBJ2-3; 9 positions match TRBD2. This CDR3 has 15 residues. V lost 5 bases to trimming and J lost 3 bases; unmatched junction nucleotides: 6. The germline gives CDR1 SGHAT, CDR2 FQNNGV. CDR3 nucleotide sequence: TGTGCCAGCAGCCCAGTTAGCGGGGGTACAGATACGCAGTATTTT. Protein product: CASSPVSGGTDTQYF.

The J gene is TRBJ2-2, the V gene TRBV5-1; 11 nucleotides line up with TRBD1. The CDR3 runs 14 residues. Germline CDR1 and CDR2: SGHRS and YFSETQ. V dropped 4 bases and J dropped 6; count of bases not matched to a gene: 2. DNA of the CDR3: TGCGCCAGCAGCGGACAGGGGGCGCCCGGGGAGCTGTTTTTT. It codes for CASSGQGAPGELFF.

The V and J genes are TRBV10-3 and TRBJ2-3; 9 positions match TRBD2. Germline lookup yields CDR1 ENHRY and CDR2 SYGVKD. The CDR3 is 14 residues long. J gave up 8 bases and V 10 bases, and 13 bases lay outside the gene matches. CDR3 region: CATSRERGVVTQYF. The CDR3 DNA sequence: TGTGCCACCTCGAGAGAGCGGGGGGTTGTTACGCAGTATTTT.

The rearrangement links TRBV19 to TRBJ1-2; 11 nucleotides line up with TRBD1. The V and J ends lost 5 bases and 1 base, in that order; junction bases with no gene match: 6. The germline V gene has CDR1 LNHDA and CDR2 SQIVND (reference sequence). The CDR3 has 16 residues. CDR3 amino acids: CASSSMDRGLNYGYTF. CDR3 sequence (DNA): TGTGCCAGTAGTTCAATGGACAGGGGGCTTAACTATGGCTACACCTTC.

The chain joins TRBV5-1 to TRBJ2-5, with unresolved D. This CDR3 has 13 residues. Germline loops: CDR1 SGHRS, CDR2 YFSETQ. Trimming stripped 3 bases from V and 5 bases from J, with 11 bases between. CDR3 bases: TGCGCCAGCAGCTCCAGCCTACGGGAGACCCAGTACTTC. This gives the protein CASSSSLRETQYF.

This clone was seen a few times. The rearrangement joins TRBV6-1 to TRBJ1-4; D is unclear. V lost 2 bases and J 3 bases, leaving 13 bases between the germline ends. In germline, CDR1 is MNHNS, CDR2 SASEGT. The CDR3 extends over 16 amino acids. The CDR3 region is CASSEIGGRANEKLFF. The CDR3 DNA reads TGTGCCAGCAGTGAAATCGGAGGGAGGGCTAATGAAAAACTGTTTTTT.

The chain carries TRBV5-6 and TRBJ1-1; D not certain. V was pared by 4 bases and J by 3 bases, with 13 bases between. CDR3 size: 14 residues. Germline V lookup: CDR1 SGHDT, CDR2 YYEEEE. The CDR3 loop reads CASSPGLYDTEAFF. The CDR3 DNA reads TGTGCCAGCAGCCCCGGGTTATATGACACTGAAGCTTTCTTT.

This sequence joins TRBV7-2 and TRBJ2-7; D remains unclear. The CDR3 contains 13 residues. CDR1 is SGHTA and CDR2 is FQGNSA in the germline V gene. The V end lost 2 bases, the J end lost 6 bases, and 11 bases lay between the germline ends. DNA for the CDR3: TGTGCCAGCAGCTTATCGCCCCGCAGCGAGCAGTACTTC. This translates into CASSLSPRSEQYF.

The chain uses TRBV11-3 and TRBJ1-1, with D perhaps matching TRBD1 (6 bases). V was cut by 5 bases and J by 2 bases, with 21 bases left in between. Per germline, CDR1 SGHNT and CDR2 YENEEA. The CDR3 runs 17 residues. CDR3 sequence reads: CASSPGWREQGNTEAFF. CDR3 sequence (DNA): TGTGCCAGCAGCCCCGGGTGGAGGGAACAGGGTAACACTGAAGCTTTCTTT.

This sequence joins TRBV13 and TRBJ1-6, with D perhaps matching TRBD1 (6 bases). The CDR3 is made up of 17 amino acids. Deletions cut 5 bases from V and 5 bases from J, with 19 bases between. CDR1 is PRHDT and CDR2 is FYEKMQ in the germline V gene (reference sequence). The CDR3 protein is CASSIQRGTPNNSPLHF. In nucleotides, the CDR3 is TGTGCCAGCAGCATACAGCGCGGGACACCCAATAATTCACCCCTCCACTTT.

This chain joins TRBV4-1 and TRBJ2-7; D unclear. Trimming took off 2 bases at V and 4 bases at J, with 12 bases between the two ends. The CDR3 is made up of 14 amino acids. The germline V gene has CDR1 MGHRA and CDR2 YSYEKL. The CDR3 bases are TGCGCCAGCAGCCAACCCCTACACTCATACGAGCAGTACTTC. Residues: CASSQPLHSYEQYF.